Detailed here is one T cell receptor beta chain. The antigen remains undetermined. These data are taken from a study of cytomegalovirus exposure and HLA in healthy donors. CDR1 is SGHRS, CDR2 YFSETQ, per germline. The CDR3 totals 15 residues. V lost 1 base to trimming and J lost 4 bases; unmatched junction nucleotides: 5. In the PCR, 60 Vbeta and 13 Jbeta primers were used. Sequenced by immunoSEQ multiplex PCR; TCRdb stores in-frame clones only, minus some. This sample yields about 110,000 clones, of which 77% are seen a single time; around 4% belongs to the top ten. Regarding the study as a whole: A few V segments could not be told apart, such as TRBV6-2 and TRBV6-3, and were left out.

The sequenced sample consisted of PBMCs. This TCR was recovered from a male donor in good health and CMV-seronegative. The rearrangement uses TRBV5-1 and TRBJ1-1, with TRBD1 identical over 9 bases. The CDR3 coding sequence is TGCGCCAGCAGCTTGACAGGGGGCTGGGTCACTGAAGCTTTCTTT. Its translation is CASSLTGGWVTEAFF.